This TCR beta chain was profiled in a study of blood T cell repertoires in COVID-19. Study-wide background: Some COVID-19 samples were acute and others convalescent; all came from the United States, Italy and Spain. The cDNA or gDNA used as material had been derived from T cells, B-cell-depleted T cells, or PBMCs.

Original data processing: Researchers report that nucleated cell counts were estimated from reference gene primer amplification. Clones were sequenced by immunoSEQ multiplex PCR, and TCRdb holds only the in-frame ones, with some missing. The V and J calls and clone size were taken over from that table, and D and trimming were inferred from the DNA. The sample holds some 300,000 clones, approximately 89% seen once. During active infection, Seattle patients enrolled and were then monitored through disease. This CDR3 spans 16 amino acids. The V end lost 4 bases, the J end lost 3 bases, and 18 bases lay between the germline ends. The germline V gene has CDR1 SGHNT and CDR2 YYREEE (reference sequence).

Specimen: peripheral blood. The V and J genes are TRBV5-4 and TRBJ2-3; possible D gene TRBD1, 7 bases. This receptor was obtained from a woman in her thirties with COVID-19, enrolled during active disease. The CDR3 DNA follows: TGTGCCAGCAGCCCCGTAACGGCAGGGGGGACAGATACGCAGTATTTT. It encodes CASSPVTAGGTDTQYF.